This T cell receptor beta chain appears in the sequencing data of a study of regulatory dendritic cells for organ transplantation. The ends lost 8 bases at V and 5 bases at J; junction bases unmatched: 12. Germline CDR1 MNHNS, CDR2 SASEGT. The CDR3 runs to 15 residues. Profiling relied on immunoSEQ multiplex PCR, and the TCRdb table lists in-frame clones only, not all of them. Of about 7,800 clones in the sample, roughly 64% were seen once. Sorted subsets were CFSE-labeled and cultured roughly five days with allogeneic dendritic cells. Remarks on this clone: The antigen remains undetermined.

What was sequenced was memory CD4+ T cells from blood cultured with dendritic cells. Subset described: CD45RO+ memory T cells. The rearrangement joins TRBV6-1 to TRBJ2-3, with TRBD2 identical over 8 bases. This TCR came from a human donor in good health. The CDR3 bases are TGTGCCAGCCTCTTGCACGGGGGGGCCATAGATACGCAGTATTTT. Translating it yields CASLLHGGAIDTQYF.